One and the same sample provided the 3 T cell receptor beta chains below, sequenced in a study of cytomegalovirus exposure and HLA in healthy donors. 60 Vbeta and 13 Jbeta primers were used in PCR. Measured with immunoSEQ multiplex PCR; TCRdb has only the in-frame clones, and not every one. The sample records around 160,000 clones, 68% being singletons. The specimen was PBMCs. The receptors were sampled from a woman in her thirties or forties in good health and CMV-seropositive.

The rearrangement links TRBV10-1 to TRBJ2-7; TRBD2 matches at 9 bases. Germline V gene sequence: CDR1 WNHNN, CDR2 SYGVQD (reference sequence). This CDR3 is built from 14 residues. The trim removed 4 bases at V and 5 bases at J, leaving 6 bases unmatched. The CDR3 here is CASSGTGTSHEQYF. CDR3 sequence (DNA): TGCGCCAGCAGTGGAACCGGGACTAGCCACGAGCAGTACTTC.

The rearrangement links TRBV28 to TRBJ2-7, with D perhaps matching TRBD2 (6 bases). Trimming removed 5 bases from V and 5 bases from J, with 19 bases in between. The length of the CDR3 is 15 residues. CDR1 is MDHEN, CDR2 SYDVKM, per germline. The CDR3 spells CASSLAGQAGHEQYF. The CDR3, as DNA: TGTGCCAGCAGTCTCGCGGGGCAGGCCGGGCACGAGCAGTACTTC.

The CDR3 region is CSVAKLAVSYEQYF. The CDR3 DNA is TGCAGCGTTGCTAAACTAGCGGTATCCTACGAGCAGTACTTC. The chain combines TRBV29-1 with TRBJ2-7, with TRBD2 matching 8 bases. This CDR3 is built from 14 residues. Germline V gene sequence: CDR1 SQVTM, CDR2 ANQGSEA. V shed 4 bases, J shed 1 base, and the junction held 6 bases outside the gene matches.